Each of the 22 T cell receptor beta chains below was sequenced from the same sample in a study of T cell repertoires in cytomegalovirus infection. The antigens of these receptors remain unknown. TCRdb redid the calling of the reads with MiXCR, one entry per CDR3 protein. The table lists hundreds of thousands of distinct CDR3 sequences, approximately 32% of them singletons. The material sequenced was cultured CD8+ T cells from PBMCs, taken from culture after CMV antigen stimulation. The origin of the receptors is a human donor in good health (CMV status not recorded). Some clones in this sample may be carry-over from other donors' samples.

The chain links TRBV6-5 to TRBJ2-7; 8 positions match TRBD1. V trimming: 5 bases; J trimming: 2 bases; junction bases outside the gene matches: 5. Germline V CDR1 and CDR2: MNHEY, SVGAGI. The CDR3 totals 14 residues. CDR3 protein: CASSAGTGAYEQYV. As DNA, the CDR3 is TGTGCCAGCAGTGCCGGGACAGGAGCCTACGAGCAGTACGTC.

This clonotype was seen only a few times. V is TRBV12-3 or TRBV12-4 and J is TRBJ1-2; the D is unclear. Trimming took 6 bases from V and 8 from J, leaving 19 bases between them. This CDR3 has 14 residues. For the CDR3, the DNA is TGTGCCAGCAGGGACGGAGGCAGCCCAGGAGGCTACACCTTC. It yields the protein CASRDGGSPGGYTF.

This clonotype occurred a few times. This chain uses TRBV25-1 with TRBJ1-2; D may be TRBD1 (6 bases). CDR3 size: 17 residues. In germline, CDR1 is MGHDK, CDR2 SYGVNS. Trimming cost V 0 bases and J 4 bases, with 18 bases left between them. The DNA of the CDR3 is TGTGCCAGCAGTGAATACTTCAGGGGCGACGCTAGCTATGGCTACACCTTC. Translated, it gives CASSEYFRGDASYGYTF.

The chain recombines TRBV20-1 with TRBJ1-2, with D possibly TRBD1 on 5 matching bases. Germline V gene data show CDR1 as DFQATT and CDR2 as SNEGSKA (reference sequence). Trimming left V 1 base short and J 6 bases short, with 21 bases between. The CDR3 totals 16 residues. In DNA form, the CDR3 reads TGCAGTGCTAGAGTCGGGGGATTCTCTTCCCTTCATGGCTACACCTTC. This gives the protein CSARVGGFSSLHGYTF.

This sequence joins TRBV29-1 and TRBJ2-2; TRBD1 matches at 7 bases. There are 15 residues in the CDR3. The germline gives CDR1 SQVTM, CDR2 ANQGSEA. The V gene end was trimmed by 0 bases and the J gene end by 6 bases; junction bases not matched to a gene: 7. The CDR3: CSVEDLEGAAGELFF. CDR3 nucleotides: TGCAGCGTTGAAGATCTTGAGGGGGCCGCCGGGGAGCTGTTTTTT.

This clonotype has just a few counts. V usage is TRBV29-1 and J usage is TRBJ1-2; the D gene is possibly TRBD1 (5 bases). V lost 7 bases and J lost 6, with 18 bases in between. This CDR3 region has 13 residues. Germline V lookup: CDR1 SQVTM, CDR2 ANQGSEA. As DNA, the CDR3 is TGCAGCGGTAGAGGGGCCCCATGGGATGGCTACACCTTC. Encoded protein: CSGRGAPWDGYTF.

The chain uses TRBV29-1 and TRBJ1-1; D perhaps matches TRBD1 (6 bases). V was shortened by 6 bases and J by 1 base, with 12 bases between the two germline ends. CDR3 length equals 13 residues. Germline lookup yields CDR1 SQVTM and CDR2 ANQGSEA. The CDR3 reads CSVEQGGNTEAFF. As DNA, the CDR3 is TGCAGCGTAGAACAGGGAGGGAACACTGAAGCTTTCTTT.

The CDR3 reads CASSVHTGAEAFF. For the CDR3, the DNA is TGTGCCAGCAGCGTTCACACGGGCGCTGAAGCTTTCTTT. The chain joins TRBV7-9 to TRBJ1-1; the D is unclear. This CDR3 has 13 amino acids. The ends were cut back, 5 bases at V and 6 bases at J, with 13 bases in the middle. Germline loops: CDR1 SEHNR, CDR2 FQNEAQ (reference sequence).

The chain links TRBV27 to TRBJ2-1; D is perhaps TRBD2 (5 bases). The V end lost 2 bases, the J end lost 0 bases, and 8 bases lay between the germline ends. Germline V lookup: CDR1 MNHEY, CDR2 SMNVEV (reference sequence). The CDR3 is made up of 15 amino acids. CDR3 coding DNA: TGTGCCAGCAGTTTACTGCGGGCCTCCTACAATGAGCAGTTCTTC. It encodes CASSLLRASYNEQFF.

The rearrangement uses TRBV6-8 and TRBJ1-2; D perhaps matches TRBD1 (5 bases). This CDR3 is built from 14 residues. The V end was cut by 1 base, the J end by 4 bases, with 10 bases between. Germline lookup yields CDR1 MNHGY and CDR2 SAAAGT. For the CDR3, the DNA is TGTGCCAGCAGTTACTGGCAGGGAAGCTATGGCTACACCTTC. Its protein product is CASSYWQGSYGYTF.

As DNA, the CDR3 is TGTGCCAGCACCCTACGAGTTTCCCAGACAGGTCCTAATTCACCCCTCCACTTT. As protein: CASTLRVSQTGPNSPLHF. The chain employs TRBV6-5 and TRBJ1-6; D possibly corresponds to TRBD1 (6 bases). Trimming removed 7 bases at V and 6 bases at J, with 25 bases between. The CDR3 covers 18 residues. Germline V lookup: CDR1 MNHEY, CDR2 SVGAGI.

The genes are TRBV12-3 or TRBV12-4 and TRBJ2-5; a weak D match, TRBD2 (6 bases). Trimming cost V 9 bases and J 4 bases, with 12 bases left between them. This CDR3 contains 12 residues. For the CDR3, the DNA is TGTGCCAGTACCCAGGGAGGAGAGACCCAGTACTTC. Translating it yields CASTQGGETQYF.

J is TRBJ1-1 and V is TRBV2, with D possibly TRBD1 on 5 matching bases. The CDR3 consists of 14 residues. Looked up from germline, CDR1 is SNHLY and CDR2 is FYNNEI. Trimming pared 4 bases from V and 0 bases from J, leaving 9 bases between. Here the CDR3 DNA reads TGTGCCAGCAGTGGACCAGGGATGAACACTGAAGCTTTCTTT. This encodes CASSGPGMNTEAFF.

This clonotype came up a few times. The V call is TRBV7-6, the J call TRBJ2-7; TRBD1 matches at 7 bases. The V and J ends lost 5 bases and 2 bases, in that order; junction bases with no gene match: 3. Looked up from germline, CDR1 is SGHVS and CDR2 is FNYEAQ. This CDR3 is built from 13 residues. This CDR3 reads CASSRDRTYEQYF. The CDR3 DNA follows: TGTGCCAGCAGCAGGGACAGAACCTACGAGCAGTACTTC.

A few counts support this clonotype. CDR3 sequence (DNA): TGTGCCAGCAGTTCCGAACAGGGCGCACTTTGGCCCCTCCACTTT. Translating gives CASSSEQGALWPLHF. This rearrangement joins TRBV6-5 to TRBJ1-6, with a tentative D call TRBD1 (6 bases). Looked up from germline, CDR1 is MNHEY and CDR2 is SVGAGI. Trimming shortened V by 4 bases and J by 13 bases, and 20 bases separated the two germline ends. The CDR3 contains 15 residues.

The chain combines TRBV24-1 with TRBJ1-2, with 8 bases identical to TRBD1. Germline V gives CDR1 KGHDR, CDR2 SFDVKD. The CDR3 totals 13 residues. V was clipped by 4 bases and J by 7 bases; unmatched bases: 4. This chain's CDR3 is CATSDQGAFGYTF. For the CDR3, the DNA is TGTGCCACCAGTGACCAGGGGGCGTTTGGCTACACCTTC.

This clonotype was counted at least ten times. The rearrangement joins TRBV12-3 or TRBV12-4 to TRBJ1-2; TRBD1 agrees at 7 bases. V gave up 6 bases and J gave up 2 bases; unmatched junction bases: 6. The CDR3 covers 14 residues. The CDR3 loop reads CASRETGANYGYTF. CDR3 bases: TGTGCCAGCAGAGAAACAGGGGCCAACTATGGCTACACCTTC.

This clonotype was counted a few times. CDR3 loop: CAISVERGAPDTQYF. CDR3 DNA: TGTGCCATCAGTGTTGAGCGGGGGGCCCCGGATACCCAGTACTTC. The chain carries TRBV10-3 and TRBJ2-5; the match to TRBD2 covers 9 bases. Per the germline V gene, CDR1 is ENHRY and CDR2 is SYGVKD. The V segment lost 4 bases and the J segment 8 bases; nucleotides outside the gene matches: 11. The CDR3 sequence is 15 residues long.

V usage is TRBV9 and J usage is TRBJ1-6; 10 bases align to TRBD1. CDR3 size: 15 residues. Germline values: CDR1 SGDLS, CDR2 YYNGEE. The trim removed 3 bases at V and 8 bases at J, leaving 5 bases unmatched. CDR3 DNA: TGTGCCAGCAGCGGCCGGGACAGGGGTTATTCACCCCTCCACTTT. This translates into CASSGRDRGYSPLHF.

The chain employs TRBV7-3 and TRBJ2-5, with D unclear. Germline CDR1 reads SGHTA; CDR2 reads FQGTGA. CDR3 length: 15 residues. With 2 bases removed from V and 3 bases from J, the gap between germline ends came to 13 bases. The CDR3 protein is CASSLSGSLKETQYF. CDR3 sequence (DNA): TGTGCCAGCAGCTTATCCGGTAGCCTGAAAGAGACCCAGTACTTC.

At least ten counts were recorded for this clonotype. The CDR3 DNA is TGTGCCAGCAACAGGGTGATTACAGATACGCAGTATTTT. Translating gives CASNRVITDTQYF. The V call is TRBV7-8, the J call TRBJ2-3; D is possibly TRBD1 (6 bases). Germline values: CDR1 SGHVS, CDR2 FQNEAQ. Deletions cut 7 bases from V and 3 bases from J, with 11 bases between. The CDR3 is made up of 13 amino acids.

This chain joins TRBV10-3 and TRBJ1-2, with D unresolved. V was pared by 0 bases and J by 0 bases, with 11 bases between. The germline CDR1 and CDR2 sequences are ENHRY and SYGVKD. This CDR3 region has 16 residues. In DNA form, the CDR3 reads TGTGCCATCAGTGAGTCTTTCGTCCCGACTAACTATGGCTACACCTTC. This encodes CAISESFVPTNYGYTF.